The rows below give T cell receptor beta chains drawn from one sample of a study of identical twins. TCRdb redid the calling of the 5' RACE reads with MiXCR, one entry per CDR3 protein. The sample holds 200,000 to 250,000 distinct CDR3 sequences; less than 8% are singletons and the top ten take less than 2.5%. The same data also contributed to another study, on yellow fever vaccine responses in identical twins.

The specimen was memory (CD45RO+) T cells sorted from blood. These receptor sequences come from a woman younger than 35 in good health. Both conserved end residues are part of each CDR3. Fields, in order: clone size, J gene, D gene, V gene, CDR3 DNA, CDR3 protein. A D gene is named only where the DNA matches it firmly. Only some rows state a clone size, as once, few, many or a class for expanded clones.

size: NA
J: TRBJ2-3
D: TRBD1
V: TRBV7-8
DNA: TGTGCCAGCAGCTCTCCACAGGGGGATACGCAGTATTTT
CDR3: CASSSPQGDTQYF

size: NA
J: TRBJ2-7
D: NA
V: TRBV2
DNA: TGTGCCAGCAGTCCGACCGTGGGGCTCTCCTACGAGCAGTACTTC
CDR3: CASSPTVGLSYEQYF

size: many
J: TRBJ2-1
D: NA
V: TRBV6-5
DNA: TGTGCCAGCAGTTATTCAGGGAGTAGTAATGAGCAGTTCTTC
CDR3: CASSYSGSSNEQFF

size: many
J: TRBJ2-3
D: TRBD1
V: TRBV20-1
DNA: TGCAGTGCTGGGGCCCGGGACAGGGGGGTCACAGATACGCAGTATTTT
CDR3: CSAGARDRGVTDTQYF

size: few
J: TRBJ2-2
D: TRBD2
V: TRBV11-3
DNA: TGTGCCAGCAGCTTAGGGTTGGGACTATCGAACACCGGGGAGCTGTTTTTT
CDR3: CASSLGLGLSNTGELFF

size: many
J: TRBJ2-3
D: NA
V: TRBV4-3
DNA: TGCGCCAGCAGCCTCAGGGGCGCAGATACGCAGTATTTT
CDR3: CASSLRGADTQYF

size: NA
J: TRBJ1-3
D: NA
V: TRBV11-2
DNA: TGTGCCAGCAGCTTAGGGTTCAGAAGGCCCTCTGGAAACACCATATATTTT
CDR3: CASSLGFRRPSGNTIYF

size: NA
J: TRBJ2-2
D: NA
V: TRBV6-2/TRBV6-3
DNA: TGTGCCAGCAGTTACACGACAGACACCGGGGAGCTGTTTTTT
CDR3: CASSYTTDTGELFF

size: NA
J: TRBJ2-6
D: NA
V: TRBV7-7
DNA: TGTGCTAGCAGCTTAAGGATTAAGGAGACAGCGAGCTCTGGGGCCAACGTCCTGACTTTC
CDR3: CASSLRIKETASSGANVLTF

size: NA
J: TRBJ1-1
D: NA
V: TRBV11-2
DNA: TGTGCCAGCAGCTTAGATTATAGGGCAAGAGCTGAAGCTTTCTTT
CDR3: CASSLDYRARAEAFF

size: many
J: TRBJ2-1
D: NA
V: TRBV24-1
DNA: TGTGCCACCAGTGATTTTAGGGGTACGGATGAGCAGTTCTTC
CDR3: CATSDFRGTDEQFF

size: NA
J: TRBJ1-6
D: NA
V: TRBV5-1
DNA: TGCGCCAGCAGCTCAGATGTCGGGGTTCTGGGTAGTTCACCCCTCCACTTT
CDR3: CASSSDVGVLGSSPLHF

size: NA
J: TRBJ2-7
D: NA
V: TRBV6-1
DNA: TGTGCCAGCAGTGAAGCGGAGGGCTCCTACGAGCAGTACTTC
CDR3: CASSEAEGSYEQYF

size: few
J: TRBJ1-5
D: TRBD1
V: TRBV20-1
DNA: TGCAGTGCTTGGTCGGGACAGGGCTTCCAGCCCCAGCATTTT
CDR3: CSAWSGQGFQPQHF

size: NA
J: TRBJ1-4
D: TRBD1
V: TRBV6-1
DNA: TGTGCCAGCAGGCGACAGGGGAGCAGTGGTGAAAAACTGTTTTTT
CDR3: CASRRQGSSGEKLFF

size: many
J: TRBJ1-1
D: NA
V: TRBV3-1
DNA: TGTGCCAGCAGCCAAGGGACAGCTAGTGAAGCTTTCTTT
CDR3: CASSQGTASEAFF

size: few
J: TRBJ2-1
D: NA
V: TRBV24-1
DNA: TGTGCCACCAGTGATTTGTGGCAATCCGATGAGCAGTTCTTC
CDR3: CATSDLWQSDEQFF

size: many
J: TRBJ2-3
D: NA
V: TRBV20-1
DNA: TGCAGTGCTACTTTGATCCCAGTTAGCACAGATACGCAGTATTTT
CDR3: CSATLIPVSTDTQYF

size: few
J: TRBJ2-7
D: NA
V: TRBV4-1
DNA: TGCGCCAGCAGCCGACAGGACCCGGCCTACGAGCAGTACTTC
CDR3: CASSRQDPAYEQYF

size: NA
J: TRBJ1-4
D: NA
V: TRBV30
DNA: TGTGCCTGGTTGACAGAAGAAAAACTGTTTTTT
CDR3: CAWLTEEKLFF

size: few
J: TRBJ2-7
D: TRBD2
V: TRBV6-2/TRBV6-3
DNA: TGTGCCAGCACCCAACCTCCGGGACTAGCGGCCGTCGGTCAGTACTTC
CDR3: CASTQPPGLAAVGQYF

size: few
J: TRBJ2-3
D: NA
V: TRBV5-1
DNA: TGCGCCAGCAGGGCTTCCAGGGGCCCTTCGAAGAGCACAGATACGCAGTATTTT
CDR3: CASRASRGPSKSTDTQYF

size: few
J: TRBJ2-7
D: TRBD2
V: TRBV3-1
DNA: TGTGCCAGCAGCCTGAGGAAACCTAGCGGGAGAAGTTACGAGCAGTACTTC
CDR3: CASSLRKPSGRSYEQYF

size: few
J: TRBJ1-3
D: NA
V: TRBV3-1
DNA: TGTGCCAGCAGCCAAGGCTTCGCAGGGCCAAACACCATATATTTT
CDR3: CASSQGFAGPNTIYF

size: many
J: TRBJ2-6
D: NA
V: TRBV7-2
DNA: TGTGCCAGCAGCTCCGGCATTACAGGGTCTGGGGCCAACGTCCTGACTTTC
CDR3: CASSSGITGSGANVLTF

size: NA
J: TRBJ2-1
D: NA
V: TRBV3-1
DNA: TGTGCCAGCAGCCAAGTCTCCCAGGGGAGTAATGAGCAGTTCTTC
CDR3: CASSQVSQGSNEQFF

size: NA
J: TRBJ2-5
D: TRBD2
V: TRBV20-1
DNA: TGCAGTGCTAGAGTGGGCCTAGCGGGAGTTGAGACCCAGTACTTC
CDR3: CSARVGLAGVETQYF

size: few
J: TRBJ2-7
D: TRBD2
V: TRBV20-1
DNA: TGCAGTGCTAGTCCGACTAGCGGTTCCTACGAGCAGTACTTC
CDR3: CSASPTSGSYEQYF

size: many
J: TRBJ1-4
D: TRBD1
V: TRBV5-6
DNA: TGTGCCAGCAGTTTGACAGGGGCTAATGAAAAACTGTTTTTT
CDR3: CASSLTGANEKLFF

size: few
J: TRBJ2-7
D: TRBD1
V: TRBV28
DNA: TGTGCCAGCAGTTTACTCAAACGGGACAGAACCTACGAGCAGTACTTC
CDR3: CASSLLKRDRTYEQYF

size: few
J: TRBJ2-7
D: NA
V: TRBV18
DNA: TGTGCCAGCTCACCGCACCCCGACGGATACGAGCAGTACTTC
CDR3: CASSPHPDGYEQYF

size: many
J: TRBJ2-7
D: NA
V: TRBV9
DNA: TGTGCCAGCAGCGTCTCTACTGTTCTATCTGAGCAGTACTTC
CDR3: CASSVSTVLSEQYF

size: NA
J: TRBJ2-3
D: NA
V: TRBV11-2
DNA: TGTGCCAGCAGCTTTTCCGAGACAACTAGCACAGATACGCAGTATTTT
CDR3: CASSFSETTSTDTQYF

size: NA
J: TRBJ2-7
D: TRBD1
V: TRBV9
DNA: TGTGCCAGCAGCGTATCCGGGACAGGGAATACATACGAGCAGTACTTC
CDR3: CASSVSGTGNTYEQYF

size: NA
J: TRBJ2-6
D: NA
V: TRBV11-2
DNA: TGTGCCAGCAGCTTAGACAGGGTCTCTGGGGCCAACGTCCTGACTTTC
CDR3: CASSLDRVSGANVLTF

size: many
J: TRBJ2-5
D: NA
V: TRBV11-2
DNA: TGTGCCAGCAGCTTAGATATAAGGCAACAAGAGACCCAGTACTTC
CDR3: CASSLDIRQQETQYF

size: NA
J: TRBJ2-7
D: TRBD1
V: TRBV7-9
DNA: TGTGCCAGCAGCGTTGGCAACAGGGGCGACGAGCAGTACTTC
CDR3: CASSVGNRGDEQYF

size: few
J: TRBJ2-2
D: NA
V: TRBV7-9
DNA: TGTGCCAGCACCCAAAACCGGGCATATACCGGGGAGCTGTTTTTT
CDR3: CASTQNRAYTGELFF

size: many
J: TRBJ2-6
D: NA
V: TRBV10-2
DNA: TGCGCCAGTTTACAGGGTTCCGGGGCCAACGTCCTGACTTTC
CDR3: CASLQGSGANVLTF